These T cell receptor beta chains were read from a single sample in a study of shared clonotypes between healthy human individuals. The assay was immunoSEQ multiplex PCR, and TCRdb's table has in-frame clones only and misses some. The sample contains about 580,000 clones, 98% of which appear only once. Material for sequencing was naive CD8+ T cells sorted from blood. These TCRs come from a man aged 25-45 years in good health. The CDR3 runs from the conserved cysteine through the conserved F or W.

v_call cdr3_aa
TRBV15 CATSRARTSGSLYNEQFF
TRBV10-3 CAIATEAGNTIYF
TRBV7-9 CASSRDPYEQYF
TRBV7-9 CASSATLENEQFF
TRBV7-9 CASSPSEERNYEQYF
TRBV5-1 CASSLTSGIRGPLYEQYF
TRBV7-9 CASSLPSGEQYF
TRBV6-1 CATRDGPIFPYGYTF
TRBV5-1 CASSLETAFREQYF
TRBV6-4 CASSDIRRRLAEAYNEQFF
TRBV4-3 CASSQDSTGKYEQYF
TRBV28 CASTGQGVNEQFF
TRBV9 CATHTLGSGYTF
TRBV27 CASSYGLAGHNEQFF
TRBV29-1 CSVHGRGGEQFF
TRBV6-5 CASSYSRQGATDTQYF
TRBV7-9 CASSYVGEQYF
TRBV27 CASSLKRKYEQYF
TRBV7-9 CASSLDPGYQMRGYTF
TRBV7-9 CASSLGADGYTF
TRBV6-5 CATSSDPSEQYF
TRBV15 CATSSGYEQYF
TRBV6-1 CASSVYGAYEQYF
TRBV7-2 CASKGPGEPYEQYF
TRBV5-8 CASTFPGTGDEKLFF
TRBV6-6 CASSYSREAYNEQFF
TRBV15 CATSRPGGLTDTQYF
TRBV19 CASSITGDPTEETQYF
TRBV9 CASSVGGLANEQFF
TRBV5-6 CASSLGHSIYEQYF
TRBV30 CAFLGHPATDTQYF
TRBV7-2 CASSSLSGREQYF
TRBV19 CATTPATTSADTQYF
TRBV5-1 CASSLSLGTTYEQYF
TRBV29-1 CSVGSGFEQFF
TRBV15 CATSRDRTLNTEAFF
TRBV12-2 CASRLAISGQEGGSNQPQHF
TRBV27 CASSLSVNTEAFF
TRBV5-5 CASSLTGGELFF
TRBV7-6 CASSSTGYNEQFF
TRBV11-2 CASSPWTRLDEQYF
TRBV28 CASSSPRDRGLTGELFF
TRBV5-1 CASSLEGGPGPNQPQHF
TRBV6-5 CASSYRQYTDTQYF
TRBV6-6 CASSTGGYTEAFF
TRBV27 CASSFYGATNTEAFF
TRBV4-1 CASSQAAIGASYEQYF
TRBV7-3 CASSHRGVTDTQYF
TRBV15 CATSNRAIQETQYF
TRBV18 CASSPVRRTSNIQYF
TRBV7-9 CASSLQGPTEAFF
TRBV11-3 CASSPTLADNEQFF
TRBV6-6 CASSYLAGGPHEQYF
TRBV2 CASSPVGTGPTRNTIYF
TRBV9 CASSPRGEAFF
TRBV7-9 CASSSQYYKTEEYGYTF
TRBV27 CATGFRQFHEQFF
TRBV13 CASSSSGQGDNEQFF
TRBV6-5 CASSYSKGRLGTEAFF